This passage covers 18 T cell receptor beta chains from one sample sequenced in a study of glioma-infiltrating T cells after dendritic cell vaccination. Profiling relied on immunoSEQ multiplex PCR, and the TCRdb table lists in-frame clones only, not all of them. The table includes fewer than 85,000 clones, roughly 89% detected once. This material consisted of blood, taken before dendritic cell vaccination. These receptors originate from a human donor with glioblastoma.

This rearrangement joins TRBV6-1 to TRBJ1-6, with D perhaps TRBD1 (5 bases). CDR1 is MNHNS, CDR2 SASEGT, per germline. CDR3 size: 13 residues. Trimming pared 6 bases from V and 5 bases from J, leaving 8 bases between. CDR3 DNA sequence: TGTGCCAGCAGGGACACCAATAATTCACCCCTCCACTTT. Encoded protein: CASRDTNNSPLHF.

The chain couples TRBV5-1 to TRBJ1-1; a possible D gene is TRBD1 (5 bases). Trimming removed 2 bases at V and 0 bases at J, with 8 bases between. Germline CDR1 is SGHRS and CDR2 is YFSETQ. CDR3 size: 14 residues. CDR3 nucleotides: TGCGCCAGCAGCTTACAGACAGTGAACACTGAAGCTTTCTTT. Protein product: CASSLQTVNTEAFF.

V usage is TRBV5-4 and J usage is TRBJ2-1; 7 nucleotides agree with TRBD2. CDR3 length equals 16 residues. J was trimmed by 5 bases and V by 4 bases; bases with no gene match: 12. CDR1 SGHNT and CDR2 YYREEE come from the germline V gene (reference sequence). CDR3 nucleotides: TGTGCCAGCAGCCAAGATGACCGGGACTATAACAATGAGCAGTTCTTC. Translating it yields CASSQDDRDYNNEQFF.

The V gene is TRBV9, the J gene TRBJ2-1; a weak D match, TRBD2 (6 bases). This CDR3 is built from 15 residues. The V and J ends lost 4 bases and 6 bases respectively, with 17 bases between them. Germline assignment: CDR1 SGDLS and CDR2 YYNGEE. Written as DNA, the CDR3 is TGTGCCAGCAGCTTAGGGACTGGTCCCCTCAATGAGCAGTTCTTC. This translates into CASSLGTGPLNEQFF.

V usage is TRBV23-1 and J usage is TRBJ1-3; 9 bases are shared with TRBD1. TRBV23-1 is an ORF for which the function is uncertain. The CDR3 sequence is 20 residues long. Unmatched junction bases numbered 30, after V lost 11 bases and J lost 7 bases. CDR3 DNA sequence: TGCGCCCATATCCTGGATAATGTATATCTTCGGGACAGGGAAAGGAACACCATATATTTT. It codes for CAHILDNVYLRDRERNTIYF.

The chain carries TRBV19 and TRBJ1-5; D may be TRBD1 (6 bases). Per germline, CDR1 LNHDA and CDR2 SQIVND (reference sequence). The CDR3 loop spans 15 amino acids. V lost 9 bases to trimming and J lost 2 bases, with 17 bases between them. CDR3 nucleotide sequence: TGTGCCAGCCAAACAGGGTCTGATCGCAATCAGCCCCAGCATTTT. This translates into CASQTGSDRNQPQHF.

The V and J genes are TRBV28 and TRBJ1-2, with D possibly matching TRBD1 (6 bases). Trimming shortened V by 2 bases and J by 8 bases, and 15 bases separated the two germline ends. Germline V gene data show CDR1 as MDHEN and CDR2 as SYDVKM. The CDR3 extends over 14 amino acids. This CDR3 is CASSLPAGVGGYTF. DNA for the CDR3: TGTGCCAGCAGTTTACCCGCAGGGGTCGGGGGCTACACCTTC.

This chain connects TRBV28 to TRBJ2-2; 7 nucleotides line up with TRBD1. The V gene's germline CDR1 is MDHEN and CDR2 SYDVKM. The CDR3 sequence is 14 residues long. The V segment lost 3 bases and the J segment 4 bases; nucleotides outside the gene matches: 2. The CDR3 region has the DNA TGTGCCAGCAGTTTCACAGGGGTCACCGGGGAGCTGTTTTTT. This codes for CASSFTGVTGELFF. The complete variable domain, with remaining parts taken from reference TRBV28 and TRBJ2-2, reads DVKVTQSSRYLVKRTGEKVFLECVQDMDHENMFWYRQDPGLGLRLIYFSYDVKMKEKGDIPEGYSVSREKKERFSLILESASTNQTSMYLCASSFTGVTGELFFGEGSRLTVL.

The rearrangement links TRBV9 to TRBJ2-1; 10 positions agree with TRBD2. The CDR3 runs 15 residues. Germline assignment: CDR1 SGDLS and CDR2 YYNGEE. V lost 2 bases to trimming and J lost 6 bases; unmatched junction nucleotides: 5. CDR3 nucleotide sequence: TGTGCCAGCAGCGTCTCCGGGACTAGCGCCAATGAGCAGTTCTTC. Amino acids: CASSVSGTSANEQFF.

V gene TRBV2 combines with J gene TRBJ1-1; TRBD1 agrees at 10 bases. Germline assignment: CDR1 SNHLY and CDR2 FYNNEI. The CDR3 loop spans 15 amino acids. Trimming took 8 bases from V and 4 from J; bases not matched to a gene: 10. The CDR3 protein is CASSPRDRGTTEAFF. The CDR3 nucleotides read TGTGCCAGCTCACCCCGGGACAGGGGTACCACTGAAGCTTTCTTT.

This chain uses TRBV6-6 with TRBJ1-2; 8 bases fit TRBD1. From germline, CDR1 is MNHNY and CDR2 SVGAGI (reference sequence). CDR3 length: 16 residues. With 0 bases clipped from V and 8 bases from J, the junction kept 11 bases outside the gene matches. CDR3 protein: CASSYSPRQGPRGYTF. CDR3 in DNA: TGTGCCAGCAGTTACTCTCCCCGACAGGGGCCGAGAGGCTACACCTTC.

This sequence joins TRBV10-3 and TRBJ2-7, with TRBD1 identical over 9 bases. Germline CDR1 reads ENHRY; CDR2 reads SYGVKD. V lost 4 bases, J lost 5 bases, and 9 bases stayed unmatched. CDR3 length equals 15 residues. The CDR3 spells CAISGGDRVGNEQYF. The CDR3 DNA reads TGTGCCATCAGTGGGGGGGACAGGGTCGGTAACGAGCAGTACTTC.

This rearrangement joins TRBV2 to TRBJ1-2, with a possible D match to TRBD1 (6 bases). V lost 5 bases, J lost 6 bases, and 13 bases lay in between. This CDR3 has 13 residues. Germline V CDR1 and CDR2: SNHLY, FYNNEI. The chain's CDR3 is CASSPVQGHGYTF. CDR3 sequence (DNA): TGTGCCAGCAGTCCCGTCCAGGGGCATGGCTACACCTTC.

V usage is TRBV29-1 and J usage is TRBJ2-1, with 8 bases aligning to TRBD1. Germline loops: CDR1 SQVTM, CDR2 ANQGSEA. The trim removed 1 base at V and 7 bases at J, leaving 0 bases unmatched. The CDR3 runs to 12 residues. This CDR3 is CSVEGTGNEQFF. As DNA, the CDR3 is TGCAGCGTTGAAGGGACAGGGAATGAGCAGTTCTTC.

The CDR3 sequence: CATSSAGQGNTEAFF. Here the CDR3 DNA reads TGTGCCACCAGCAGTGCTGGTCAGGGAAACACTGAAGCTTTCTTT. The chain employs TRBV15 and TRBJ1-1, with D possibly being TRBD1 (5 bases). With 3 bases removed from V and 2 bases from J, the gap between germline ends came to 13 bases. The CDR3 is 15 residues long. CDR1 LNHNV and CDR2 YYDKDF come from the germline V gene (reference sequence).

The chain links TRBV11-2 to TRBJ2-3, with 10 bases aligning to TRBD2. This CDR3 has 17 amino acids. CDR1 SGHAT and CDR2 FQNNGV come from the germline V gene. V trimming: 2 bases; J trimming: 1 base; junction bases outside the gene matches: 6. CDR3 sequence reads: CASSLTSLAGGTDTQYF. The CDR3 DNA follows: TGTGCCAGCAGCTTAACTTCTCTAGCGGGGGGCACAGATACGCAGTATTTT.

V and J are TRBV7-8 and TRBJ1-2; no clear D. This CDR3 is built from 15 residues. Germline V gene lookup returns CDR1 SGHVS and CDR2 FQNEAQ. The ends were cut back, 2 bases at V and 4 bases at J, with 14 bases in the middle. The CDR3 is CASSLSRSLAYGYTF. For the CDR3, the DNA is TGTGCCAGCAGCTTATCCCGAAGCCTTGCCTATGGCTACACCTTC.

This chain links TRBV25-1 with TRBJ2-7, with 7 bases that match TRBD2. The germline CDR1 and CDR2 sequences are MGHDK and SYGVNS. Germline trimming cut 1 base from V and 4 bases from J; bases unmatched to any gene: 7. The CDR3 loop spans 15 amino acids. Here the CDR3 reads CASSESGSGEYEQYF. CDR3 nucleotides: TGTGCCAGCAGTGAATCGGGGAGCGGGGAATACGAGCAGTACTTC.